This TCR beta chain appears in the sequencing data of a study of blood T cell repertoires in COVID-19. This CDR3 is built from 14 residues. V was pared by 0 bases and J by 8 bases, with 12 bases between. Germline CDR1 reads SGDLS; CDR2 reads YYNGEE. Source study methods: Scientists estimated how many nucleated cells there were by amplifying reference gene primers. The method was immunoSEQ multiplex PCR; TCRdb's version includes in-frame clones alone and lacks a portion of them. The D gene and trimming were derived from the DNA, and the V and J assignments and clone size from that table. The profile shows 120,000 or so clones, about nine tenths of them singletons.

V usage is TRBV9 and J usage is TRBJ2-1; perhaps TRBD2 as D (6 bases). The TCR sequence derives from a human donor in a cohort sampled during active COVID-19. Material: peripheral blood. The CDR3 region has the DNA TGTGCCAGCAGCGTAGATTGGGGGGTGGATGAGCAGTTCTTC. Protein sequence: CASSVDWGVDEQFF.